This T cell receptor beta chain was captured by sequencing in a study of T cell repertoires in cytomegalovirus infection. Study in general: Public TCR beta signature analysis indicated the presence of both CMV infection and matching HLA type. Overall study results and limits: Cumulative public TCR beta family frequency identified carriers of CMV plus the relevant HLA. There were HLA-C-restricted CMV-specific TCR beta clonotypes dominating the ex vivo response.

TCRdb passed the reads through MiXCR, listing each CDR3 protein once. This sample has some 400,000 distinct CDR3 sequences, with about a third found just once. With respect to this clonotype: Its antigen is unidentified. This clone may be a read error of a much larger clone one base away.

The clonotype originates from a human donor in good health (CMV status not recorded). Some clones in this sample may be carry-over from other donors' samples. Sequencing was done on a sample of PBMCs.

The CDR3 coding sequence is TGTGCCAGCAGCCAAGACCCGTTCGATACGCAGTATTTT. It translates to CASSQDPFDTQYF. V and J are TRBV7-6 and TRBJ2-3; D is unresolved. The CDR3 runs to 13 residues. V dropped 5 bases and J dropped 6 bases, with 12 bases sitting between them. The germline gives CDR1 SGHVS, CDR2 FNYEAQ.